One TCR beta chain is described in this entry. Clones were read by immunoSEQ multiplex PCR, and TCRdb kept only the in-frame ones, dropping some. The top ten clones hold approximately 22% of a sample with hundreds of thousands of clones, approximately 90% of them seen once. The V gene's germline CDR1 is SGHKS and CDR2 YYEKEE (reference sequence). V was cut by 0 bases and J by 0 bases, with 14 bases left in between. The CDR3 extends over 17 amino acids. Cells designated naive CD8 were CD45RO-negative and were positively selected for CCR7, with terminally differentiated effector memory CD45RA+ cells excluded. The sample belongs to a study of shared clonotypes between healthy human individuals.

This receptor was taken from a man aged 25-45 years in good health. The V call is TRBV5-5, the J call TRBJ2-3, with D tentatively TRBD2 (6 bases). Sample: naive CD8+ T cells sorted from blood. CDR3 nucleotide sequence: TGTGCCAGCAGCTTGGGAGGGATAGCGGTTAGCACAGATACGCAGTATTTT. This codes for CASSLGGIAVSTDTQYF.